This TCR beta chain is from a study of radiotherapy plus CTLA-4 blockade in lung cancer. Study-wide context: With about a third of patients having disease control, objective responses were seen in approximately 17%.

Sequenced by immunoSEQ multiplex PCR; TCRdb stores in-frame clones only, minus some. The profile shows 75,000 to 100,000 clones, around 88% of them singletons. This clone was observed a single time. Its matching antigen is unknown. This CDR3 contains 15 residues. From germline, CDR1 is SGHNT and CDR2 YYREEE (reference sequence). Study-level results: Expansion in blood of tumor-derived TCR clones was seen after radiotherapy plus ipilimumab.

Patients in the study, people with chemo-refractory metastatic non-small-cell lung cancer, received focal radiation plus ipilimumab CTLA-4 blockade. The clonotype was recovered from a human donor with non-small cell lung cancer that progressed on radiotherapy plus ipilimumab. The rearrangement links TRBV5-4 to TRBJ2-5; 10 nucleotides align to TRBD2. The last part of the DNA fits TRBJ2-7 better; the J call may be wrong. The sequences come from peripheral blood, collected from a patient treated with radiotherapy plus ipilimumab. CDR3 coding DNA: TGTGCCAGCAGCCGAGCGGGAGGGCAGTCCTACGAGCAGTACTTC. It is translated as CASSRAGGQSYEQYF.